Reported below is one T cell receptor beta chain. Its antigen is unknown. No base-level quality is on record; no much larger clone is a single base apart. From its cysteine to its phenylalanine, the CDR3 spans 17 amino acids. Only the CDR3 region is kept as DNA, spanning 51 bases read in frame from base 1. The germline V gene encodes CDR1 KGHDR and CDR2 SFDVKD. V is pruned by 3 bases and J by 2 bases, leaving 9 bases of the junction without a gene match. The data originate from a study of T-cell reconstitution after alpha-beta-depleted transplantation in children (dated by TCRdb to about 2016). A note on the overall study: Using TCR repertoire profiling, the study followed T-cell immune reconstitution in a quantitative way in children after TCRalphabeta/CD19-depleted allogeneic hematopoietic cell transplantation.

The library was generated by PCR. Sequencer: Illumina HiSeq 2500. TCR library preparation used molecular barcoding, with unique molecular identifiers applied to normalize quantification of the TCRbeta repertoire. In-frame beta chains were kept once TCRdb had trimmed the public reads at Q25 with fastp and called clones with MiXCR. Rows merge per CDR3 protein into single entries with the most common DNA and genes. The sample yields about 410,000 distinct CDR3 sequences; around 21% were counted once. 3.8% of the sample is held by the ten biggest clonotypes. Material: PBMCs from the stem cell graft donor, obtained from the stem cell graft. The clonotype was recovered from a human donor who donated a stem cell graft to a child with acute myeloid leukemia. Recombination connected TRBV24-1 to TRBJ2-1, and 7 junction bases match TRBD2. The CDR3 corresponds to CATSDPTPSGAYNEQFF. Read as DNA, the sequence is TGTGCCACCAGTGATCCGACTCCTAGCGGAGCCTACAATGAGCAGTTCTTC.